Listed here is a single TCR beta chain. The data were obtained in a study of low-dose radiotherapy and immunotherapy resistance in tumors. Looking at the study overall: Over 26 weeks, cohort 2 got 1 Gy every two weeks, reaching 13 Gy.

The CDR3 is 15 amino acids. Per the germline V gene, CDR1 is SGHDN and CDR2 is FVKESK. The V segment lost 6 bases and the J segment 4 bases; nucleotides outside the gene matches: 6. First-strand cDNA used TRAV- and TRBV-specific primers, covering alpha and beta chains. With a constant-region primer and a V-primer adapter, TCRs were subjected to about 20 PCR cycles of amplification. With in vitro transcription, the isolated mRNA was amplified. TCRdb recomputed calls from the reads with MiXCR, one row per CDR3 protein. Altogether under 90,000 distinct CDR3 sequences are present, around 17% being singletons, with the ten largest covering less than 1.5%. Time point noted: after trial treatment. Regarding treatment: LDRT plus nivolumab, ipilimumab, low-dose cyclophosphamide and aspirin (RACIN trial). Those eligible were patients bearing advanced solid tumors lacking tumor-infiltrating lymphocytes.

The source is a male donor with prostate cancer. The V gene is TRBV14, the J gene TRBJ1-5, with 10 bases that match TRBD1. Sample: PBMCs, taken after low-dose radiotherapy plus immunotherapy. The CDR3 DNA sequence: TGTGCCAGCAGTCGACAGGGGGCGCGTAATCAGCCCCAGCATTTT. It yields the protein CASSRQGARNQPQHF.